These T cell receptor beta chains were read from a single sample in a study of blood T cell repertoires in COVID-19. Profiling relied on immunoSEQ multiplex PCR, and the TCRdb table lists in-frame clones only, not all of them. The repertoire consists of roughly 82,000 clones, with around 83% occurring once and the leading ten covering more than 15%. The sample taken for sequencing was peripheral blood. The receptors derive from a woman aged 55-70 years with acute or convalescent COVID-19. Each CDR3 is given with its conserved first and last residue. The D gene is left open where the match is weak. Part of the rows lack a size; the others show once, few, many or a class for expanded clones.

v_call	d_call	j_call	clone_size	cdr3_nt	cdr3_aa
TRBV6-5	.	TRBJ2-7	.	TGTGCCAGCAGTTACGACAGAACCGAGCAGTACTTC	CASSYDRTEQYF
TRBV11-2	.	TRBJ1-2	once	TGTGCCAGCAGCCTTTTCAGTGATGGCTACACCTTC	CASSLFSDGYTF
TRBV21-1	.	TRBJ2-3	.	TGTGCCAGCAGCCACCGGGACAGGGGTACGACAGATACGCAGTATTTT	CASSHRDRGTTDTQYF
TRBV28	.	TRBJ2-2	.	TGTGCCAGCAGCCGAACCACAGAGAACACCGGGGAGCTGTTTTTT	CASSRTTENTGELFF
TRBV3-1/TRBV3-2	TRBD2	TRBJ2-5	.	TGTGCCAGCAGGATCTCGGGGAGGGAAGAGACCCAGTACTTC	CASRISGREETQYF
TRBV11-3	TRBD2	TRBJ2-1	once	TGTGCCAGCAGCTTAGGGACTAGCGGGAGGAAGTTCTTC	CASSLGTSGRKFF
TRBV30	TRBD2	TRBJ2-1	.	TGTGCCTGGAGTGGACTAGCGGGGGGGCCGGATGAGCAGTTCTTC	CAWSGLAGGPDEQFF
TRBV6-5	.	TRBJ1-2	.	TGTGCCAGCAGTTCCCCCCGGCGGGGGGGGTATGGCTACACCTTC	CASSSPRRGGYGYTF
TRBV6-5	.	TRBJ1-5	.	TGTGCCAGCACGGGGGGCCTCAATCAGCCCCAGCATTTT	CASTGGLNQPQHF
TRBV11-3	.	TRBJ2-1	.	TGTGCCAGCAGCTCGTCAGCGGAAGGAATCGGGGAGCAGTTCTTC	CASSSSAEGIGEQFF
TRBV7-2	.	TRBJ1-3	.	TGTGCCAGCCTAGTCCCCCTCCAGGGCCGATCTGGAAACACCATATATTTT	CASLVPLQGRSGNTIYF
TRBV7-3	.	TRBJ2-7	.	TGTGCCAGCAGCTTCGGACAGAGCGACGAGCAGTACTTC	CASSFGQSDEQYF
TRBV11-2	.	TRBJ1-1	.	TGTGCCAGCAGCCTAACACAGACTGAAGCTTTCTTT	CASSLTQTEAFF
TRBV12-3/TRBV12-4	TRBD1	TRBJ1-6	few	TGTGCCAGCACAGGGGGTGGGTATTCACCCCTCCACTTT	CASTGGGYSPLHF
TRBV27	.	TRBJ1-1	.	TGTGCCAGCAGCTTATCCCGCGGGTACATGAACACTGAAGCTTTCTTT	CASSLSRGYMNTEAFF
TRBV10-3	.	TRBJ1-2	.	TGTGCCATCAGTGATCGTACGGCCCAGGACGGAGGTTGCTATGGCTACACCTTC	CAISDRTAQDGGCYGYTF
TRBV9	.	TRBJ1-4	.	TGTGCCAGCAGCGTAGATCAGGGATGGAATGAAAAACTGTTTTTT	CASSVDQGWNEKLFF
TRBV19	.	TRBJ2-6	.	TGTGCCAGTAGTATATGGGGCCGAAGCTCTGGGGCCAACGTCCTGACTTTC	CASSIWGRSSGANVLTF
TRBV28	.	TRBJ1-5	.	TGTGCCAGCAGTTTAACGGGGGATGGCAATCAGCCCCAGCATTTT	CASSLTGDGNQPQHF
TRBV7-9	.	TRBJ2-1	.	TGTGCCGGGTACGGGGGGCCTAGCTCCTACAATGAGCAGTTCTTC	CAGYGGPSSYNEQFF